Below, 17 T cell receptor beta chains from the same sample are listed, as sequenced in a study of PD-1 blockade in mismatch repair-deficient tumors. Sequenced by immunoSEQ multiplex PCR; TCRdb stores in-frame clones only, minus some. The data show under 95,000 clones, 81% seen once. The sample consisted of peripheral blood, taken 12 weeks after starting pembrolizumab. The source is an adult with mismatch repair-deficient cancer.

This rearrangement joins TRBV19 to TRBJ2-3, with 10 bases lining up with TRBD1. This CDR3 has 20 amino acids. V trimming: 5 bases; J trimming: 4 bases; junction bases outside the gene matches: 21. CDR1 is LNHDA, CDR2 SQIVND, per germline (reference sequence). This CDR3 reads CASSSRGTGDPKHVSDTQYF. Here the CDR3 DNA reads TGTGCCAGTAGTTCCCGAGGGACAGGGGACCCTAAGCACGTTTCAGATACGCAGTATTTT.

The chain couples TRBV2 to TRBJ1-5; D not resolved. This CDR3 comprises 14 residues. The V gene's germline CDR1 is SNHLY and CDR2 FYNNEI. V lost 6 bases and J lost 3, with 12 bases in between. Here the CDR3 DNA reads TGTGCCAGCAGGGCGGACGGTGACAATCAGCCCCAGCATTTT. Translating gives CASRADGDNQPQHF.

The V and J genes are TRBV9 and TRBJ2-1, with D perhaps being TRBD1 or TRBD2 (6 bases each). The germline V and J ends were trimmed by 4 bases and 8 bases, with 19 bases remaining between them. Germline CDR1 reads SGDLS; CDR2 reads YYNGEE. CDR3 length equals 15 residues. The DNA for the CDR3 is TGTGCCAGCAGCCCGAGTCTGGGGGGCAACGATGAGCAGTTCTTC. It codes for CASSPSLGGNDEQFF.

CDR3: CASSVPAGGPGELFF. The CDR3, as DNA: TGTGCCAGCAGTGTGCCAGCGGGAGGTCCCGGGGAGCTGTTTTTT. This rearrangement joins TRBV5-4 to TRBJ2-2, with 9 positions matching TRBD2. The CDR3 loop spans 15 amino acids. Per germline, CDR1 SGHNT and CDR2 YYREEE (reference sequence). V lost 5 bases to trimming and J lost 6 bases; unmatched junction nucleotides: 8.

The chain links TRBV29-1 to TRBJ2-1; 10 bases map to TRBD2. V was pared by 6 bases and J by 3 bases, with 5 bases of the junction left unmatched. The CDR3 is made up of 14 amino acids. Germline-derived CDR1 and CDR2 are SQVTM and ANQGSEA. CDR3 DNA sequence: TGCAGCGTAGATCCTAGCGGGGGCTACAATGAGCAGTTCTTC. Translation gives CSVDPSGGYNEQFF.

This chain uses TRBV29-1 with TRBJ2-3; TRBD2 agrees at 7 bases. Germline lookup yields CDR1 SQVTM and CDR2 ANQGSEA. J gave up 4 bases and V 0 bases, and 10 bases lay outside the gene matches. This CDR3 comprises 16 residues. In DNA, the CDR3 is TGCAGCGTTGAAGAAGGTGAGCGGGAAGGTTCAGATACGCAGTATTTT. It specifies CSVEEGEREGSDTQYF.

In its sample, this clone was seen once. The chain carries TRBV27 and TRBJ2-3, with TRBD2 matching 7 bases. The CDR3 contains 14 residues. The germline V gene encodes CDR1 MNHEY and CDR2 SMNVEV (reference sequence). Germline trimming cut 3 bases from V and 7 bases from J; bases unmatched to any gene: 7. CDR3 protein: CASSFGTNTYTQYF. The CDR3 DNA reads TGTGCCAGCAGTTTCGGGACTAATACCTATACGCAGTATTTT.

The chain is built from TRBV2 and TRBJ2-5; D is uncertain. Germline CDR1 reads SNHLY; CDR2 reads FYNNEI. The CDR3 consists of 11 residues. V shed 8 bases and J shed 2 bases, with 6 bases lying between them. The CDR3 DNA sequence: TGTGCCAGCCTCGGTCAAGAGACCCAGTACTTC. Translated, it gives CASLGQETQYF.

The V gene is TRBV25-1, the J gene TRBJ2-1; D is ambiguous. The CDR3 runs to 10 residues. V lost 3 bases to trimming and J lost 8 bases, with 2 bases between them. The germline V gene has CDR1 MGHDK and CDR2 SYGVNS. In DNA, the CDR3 is TGTGCCAGCAGTGACTATGAGCAGTTCTTC. It codes for CASSDYEQFF.

J is TRBJ2-7 and V is TRBV6-5; possibly TRBD2 for D (6 bases). CDR3 length equals 14 residues. Germline CDR1 reads MNHEY; CDR2 reads SVGAGI. Trimming cost V 6 bases and J 5 bases, with 17 bases left between them. DNA for the CDR3: TGTGCCAGCAGGAAAGCCGGGGCGGGGAACGAGCAGTACTTC. It is translated as CASRKAGAGNEQYF.

This rearrangement joins TRBV7-2 to TRBJ2-1; 7 positions agree with TRBD2. The CDR3 spans 15 residues. Germline V CDR1 and CDR2: SGHTA, FQGNSA. J gave up 9 bases and V 5 bases, and 13 bases lay outside the gene matches. The DNA of the CDR3 is TGTGCCAGCAGCCCCCCCGGGACTATGGTAAGTGAGCAGTTCTTC. Its translation is CASSPPGTMVSEQFF.

This rearrangement joins TRBV9 to TRBJ1-1; 7 bases align to TRBD1. V dropped 4 bases and J dropped 5; count of bases not matched to a gene: 8. Germline V gives CDR1 SGDLS, CDR2 YYNGEE. The CDR3 sequence is 14 residues long. Written as DNA, the CDR3 is TGTGCCAGCAGCACGAGGGGGACAGCAACTGAAGCTTTCTTT. Encoded protein: CASSTRGTATEAFF.

There are a few counts of this clone. The V and J genes are TRBV27 and TRBJ2-1; D is possibly TRBD2 (5 bases). The germline V gene has CDR1 MNHEY and CDR2 SMNVEV (reference sequence). The length of the CDR3 is 14 residues. V gave up 7 bases and J gave up 0 bases, with 10 bases separating them. CDR3 loop: CASTTGNSYNEQFF. The CDR3 DNA reads as TGTGCCAGCACAACCGGGAACTCCTACAATGAGCAGTTCTTC.

The rearrangement uses TRBV18 and TRBJ2-4, with a tentative D call TRBD1 (5 bases). This CDR3 region has 17 residues. Germline loops: CDR1 KGHSH, CDR2 LQKENI. Trimming took off 0 bases at V and 0 bases at J, with 12 bases between the two ends. The CDR3 region is CASSPPPGSVAKNIQYF. CDR3 nucleotide sequence: TGTGCCAGCTCACCACCGCCAGGGTCAGTAGCCAAAAACATTCAGTACTTC.

This chain links TRBV11-2 with TRBJ1-2, with D uncertain. Looked up from germline, CDR1 is SGHAT and CDR2 is FQNNGV. Trimming shortened V by 2 bases and J by 1 base, and 11 bases separated the two germline ends. This CDR3 has 15 residues. CDR3 in amino acids: CASSLTRALNYGYTF. The CDR3, as DNA: TGTGCCAGCAGCTTAACCCGGGCACTTAACTATGGCTACACCTTC.

The chain uses TRBV19 and TRBJ2-7, with 12 bases that match TRBD2. This CDR3 comprises 17 residues. Germline CDR1 and CDR2: LNHDA and SQIVND (reference sequence). V shed 5 bases and J 4 bases; nucleotides not matched to a gene: 12. CDR3 residues: CASSSSQGLAGSYEQYF. CDR3 DNA sequence: TGTGCCAGTAGTTCATCTCAAGGACTAGCGGGGTCATACGAGCAGTACTTC.

This chain connects TRBV6-5 to TRBJ2-1; tentatively, D is TRBD1 (6 bases). V was pared by 0 bases and J by 7 bases, with 16 bases between. Germline V gives CDR1 MNHEY, CDR2 SVGAGI. CDR3 length equals 16 residues. The DNA for the CDR3 is TGTGCCAGCAGTTACTCGAGCCTCTCAGGGGAAAATGAGCAGTTCTTC. Residues: CASSYSSLSGENEQFF.